This TCR beta chain was profiled in a study of cytomegalovirus exposure and HLA in healthy donors. Study conclusions and caveats: Cytomegalovirus-associated status was assigned to roughly 160 TCR beta chains.

On this clone: The antigen remains undetermined.

Profiling relied on immunoSEQ multiplex PCR, and the TCRdb table lists in-frame clones only, not all of them. The sample holds tens of thousands of clones, about 92% seen once. Trimming took 3 bases from V and 5 from J, leaving 13 bases between them. CDR3 length equals 14 residues. Germline loops: CDR1 SEHNR, CDR2 FQNEAQ (reference sequence). The receptor was isolated from a young man in good health and CMV-seronegative. The sample taken for sequencing was PBMCs. V usage is TRBV7-9 and J usage is TRBJ2-5, with D perhaps matching TRBD1 (6 bases). The CDR3 reads CASSLVQGVETQYF. The CDR3 DNA reads TGTGCCAGCAGCTTGGTACAGGGTGTGGAGACCCAGTACTTC.